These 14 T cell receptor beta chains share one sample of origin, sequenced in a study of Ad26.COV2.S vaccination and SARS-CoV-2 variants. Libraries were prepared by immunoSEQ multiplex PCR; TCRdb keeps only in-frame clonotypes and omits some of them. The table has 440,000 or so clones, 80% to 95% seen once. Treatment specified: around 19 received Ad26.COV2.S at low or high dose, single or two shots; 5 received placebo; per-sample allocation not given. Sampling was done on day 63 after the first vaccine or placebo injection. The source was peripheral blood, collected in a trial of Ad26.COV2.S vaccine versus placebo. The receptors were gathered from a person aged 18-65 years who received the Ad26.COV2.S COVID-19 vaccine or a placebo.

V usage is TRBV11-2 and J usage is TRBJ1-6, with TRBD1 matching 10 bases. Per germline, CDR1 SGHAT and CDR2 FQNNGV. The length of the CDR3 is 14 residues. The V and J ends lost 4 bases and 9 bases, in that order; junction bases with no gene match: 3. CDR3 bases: TGTGCCAGCAGCTCAGGACAGGGGGGTTCACCCCTCCACTTT. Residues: CASSSGQGGSPLHF.

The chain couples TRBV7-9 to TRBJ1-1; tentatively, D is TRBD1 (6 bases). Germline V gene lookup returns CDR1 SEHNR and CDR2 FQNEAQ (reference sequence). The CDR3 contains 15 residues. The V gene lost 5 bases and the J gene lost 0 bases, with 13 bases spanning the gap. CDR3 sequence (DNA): TGTGCCAGCAGCCTTTCCGGGGGCATGAACACTGAAGCTTTCTTT. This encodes CASSLSGGMNTEAFF.

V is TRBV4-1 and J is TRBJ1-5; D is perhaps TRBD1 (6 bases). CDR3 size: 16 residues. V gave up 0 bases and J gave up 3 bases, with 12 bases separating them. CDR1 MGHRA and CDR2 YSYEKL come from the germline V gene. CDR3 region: CASSQDEGGDNQPQHF. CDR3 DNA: TGCGCCAGCAGCCAAGATGAGGGGGGGGACAATCAGCCCCAGCATTTT.

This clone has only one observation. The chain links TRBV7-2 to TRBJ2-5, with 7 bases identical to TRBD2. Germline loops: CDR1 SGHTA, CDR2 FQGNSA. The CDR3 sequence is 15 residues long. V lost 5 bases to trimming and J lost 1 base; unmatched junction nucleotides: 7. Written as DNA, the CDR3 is TGTGCCAGCAGCCCCAGCGGGGCCCTCCAAGAGACCCAGTACTTC. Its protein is CASSPSGALQETQYF.

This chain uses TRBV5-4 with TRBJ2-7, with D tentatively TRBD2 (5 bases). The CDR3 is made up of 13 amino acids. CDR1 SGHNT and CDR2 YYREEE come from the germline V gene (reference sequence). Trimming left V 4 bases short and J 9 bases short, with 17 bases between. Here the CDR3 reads CASSPDVEGRQYF. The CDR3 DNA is TGTGCCAGCAGCCCAGACGTTGAGGGTCGGCAGTACTTC.

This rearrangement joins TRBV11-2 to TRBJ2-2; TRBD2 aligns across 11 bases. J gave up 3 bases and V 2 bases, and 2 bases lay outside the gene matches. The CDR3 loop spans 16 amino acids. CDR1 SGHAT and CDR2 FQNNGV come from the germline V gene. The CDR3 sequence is CASSLTSGGYTGELFF. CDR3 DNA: TGTGCCAGCAGCTTAACTAGCGGGGGATACACCGGGGAGCTGTTTTTT.

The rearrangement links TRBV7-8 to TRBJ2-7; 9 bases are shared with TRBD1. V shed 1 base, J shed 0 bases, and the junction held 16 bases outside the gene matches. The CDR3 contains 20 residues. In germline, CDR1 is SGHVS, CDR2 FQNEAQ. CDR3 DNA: TGTGCCAGCAGCTTAGTCTGGGGACAGGGAACAAATAGGAGCTCCTACGAGCAGTACTTC. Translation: CASSLVWGQGTNRSSYEQYF.

The CDR3 DNA reads TGTGCCAGCAGTGAAGGGGGAGCACAAGAGACCCAGTACTTC. Translation: CASSEGGAQETQYF. The chain employs TRBV6-1 and TRBJ2-5; weak D call: TRBD2 (5 bases). The length of the CDR3 is 14 residues. The germline V gene has CDR1 MNHNS and CDR2 SASEGT. Between the trimmed V and J ends, which lost 1 base and 2 bases, there was a span of 8 bases.

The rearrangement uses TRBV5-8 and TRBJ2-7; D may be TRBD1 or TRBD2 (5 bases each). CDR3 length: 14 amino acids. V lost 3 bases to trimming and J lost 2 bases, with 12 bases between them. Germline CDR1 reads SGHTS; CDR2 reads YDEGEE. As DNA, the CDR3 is TGTGCCAGCAGCTCTGGTGGGGGACCCTACGAGCAGTACTTC. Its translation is CASSSGGGPYEQYF.

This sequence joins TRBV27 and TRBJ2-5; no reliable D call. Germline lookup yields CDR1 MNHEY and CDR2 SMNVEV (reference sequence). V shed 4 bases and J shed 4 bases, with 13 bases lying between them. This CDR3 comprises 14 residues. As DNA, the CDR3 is TGTGCCAGCAGTTCCCCTCTAAAAAGAGAGACCCAGTACTTC. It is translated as CASSSPLKRETQYF.

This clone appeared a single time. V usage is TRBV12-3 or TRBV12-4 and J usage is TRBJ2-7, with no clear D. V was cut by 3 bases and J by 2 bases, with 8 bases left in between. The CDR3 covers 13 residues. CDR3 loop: CASSLGSPYEQYF. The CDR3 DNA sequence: TGTGCCAGCAGTTTGGGGTCACCCTACGAGCAGTACTTC.

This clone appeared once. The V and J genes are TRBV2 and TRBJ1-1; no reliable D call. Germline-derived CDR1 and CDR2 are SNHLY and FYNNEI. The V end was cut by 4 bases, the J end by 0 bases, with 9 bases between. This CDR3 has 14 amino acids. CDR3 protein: CASSVRQLNTEAFF. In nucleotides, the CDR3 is TGTGCCAGCAGTGTTCGACAACTGAACACTGAAGCTTTCTTT.

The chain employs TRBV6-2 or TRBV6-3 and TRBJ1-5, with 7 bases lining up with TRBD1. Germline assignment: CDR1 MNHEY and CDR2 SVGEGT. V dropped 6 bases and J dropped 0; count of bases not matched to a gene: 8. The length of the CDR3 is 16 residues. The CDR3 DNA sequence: TGTGCCAGCAGCACGGGGACAGTCTATAGCAATCAGCCCCAGCATTTT. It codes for CASSTGTVYSNQPQHF.

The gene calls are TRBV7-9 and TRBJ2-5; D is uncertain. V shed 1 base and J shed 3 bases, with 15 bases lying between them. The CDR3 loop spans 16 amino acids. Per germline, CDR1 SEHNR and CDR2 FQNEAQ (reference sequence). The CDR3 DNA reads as TGTGCCAGCAGCTTAGGTCGGAGTTCTGAAAAAGAGACCCAGTACTTC. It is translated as CASSLGRSSEKETQYF.